This TCR beta chain appears in the sequencing data of a study of blood T cells in healthy people across ages. A second roughly 7 to 11 cycle PCR used barcoded and J-beta primers. A single record per CDR3 protein comes from TCRdb applying MiXCR to the 5' RACE reads. The sample has under 950,000 distinct CDR3 sequences, about 20% seen once. This clonotype was picked up a small number of times. CDR1 is SGHVS and CDR2 is FNYEAQ in the germline V gene. The CDR3 loop spans 15 amino acids. V gave up 5 bases and J gave up 5 bases; unmatched junction bases: 9. The source is a man in his 70s in good health. Material: blood. The V call is TRBV7-6, the J call TRBJ1-1; the match to TRBD1 covers 9 bases. DNA for the CDR3: TGTGCCAGCAGCAATCCCGGGACAGGGTTTACTGAAGCTTTCTTT. It codes for CASSNPGTGFTEAFF.